The 27 T cell receptor beta chains below were found in one sample sequenced in a study of long-term antiretroviral therapy in people with HIV. Sequencing relied on immunoSEQ assay v3.0, run at survey level. Profiled with immunoSEQ multiplex PCR; TCRdb holds only in-frame clones, not every one. The sample gives 18,000 or so clones, 78% of which show up once; more than 7.5% is in the top ten. The material sequenced was unsorted PBMCs, taken at the start of antiretroviral therapy, before treatment. These receptors originate from a woman aged 40-49 years with HIV.

The chain joins TRBV19 to TRBJ2-2; D is possibly TRBD1 (5 bases). V lost 1 base, J lost 0 bases, and 6 bases lay in between. The CDR3 loop spans 15 amino acids. Germline assignment: CDR1 LNHDA and CDR2 SQIVND (reference sequence). The CDR3 region is CASSIGQTNTGELFF. The CDR3 DNA sequence: TGTGCCAGTAGTATAGGACAGACGAACACCGGGGAGCTGTTTTTT.

The CDR3 loop is CASRSWGGRVDTQYF. The CDR3 DNA follows: TGTGCCAGCCGCTCCTGGGGGGGCCGTGTAGATACGCAGTATTTT. The V call is TRBV27, the J call TRBJ2-3; a possible D gene is TRBD2 (7 bases). Trimming removed 8 bases from V and 5 bases from J, with 20 bases in between. The CDR3 is made up of 15 amino acids. CDR1 is MNHEY, CDR2 SMNVEV, per germline (reference sequence).

This clone was counted a single time. The rearrangement uses TRBV5-6 and TRBJ1-1; no firm D call. Germline assignment: CDR1 SGHDT and CDR2 YYEEEE. The CDR3 sequence is 15 residues long. Trimming took off 4 bases at V and 0 bases at J, with 13 bases between the two ends. The DNA of the CDR3 is TGTGCCAGCAGCGGGTGGCGTAGTATGAACACTGAAGCTTTCTTT. It is translated as CASSGWRSMNTEAFF.

This rearrangement joins TRBV7-7 to TRBJ2-2, with a weak D call TRBD1 (5 bases). Germline V lookup: CDR1 SSHAT, CDR2 FNYEAQ (reference sequence). V was shortened by 6 bases and J by 3 bases, with 8 bases between the two germline ends. This CDR3 has 13 amino acids. The chain's CDR3 is CASRGPDTGELFF. In DNA form, the CDR3 reads TGTGCCAGCAGGGGGCCGGACACCGGGGAGCTGTTTTTT.

V gene TRBV5-5 combines with J gene TRBJ1-4; TRBD1 agrees at 8 bases. V shed 4 bases and J 4 bases; nucleotides not matched to a gene: 12. The CDR3 loop spans 17 amino acids. CDR1 is SGHKS, CDR2 YYEKEE, per germline (reference sequence). The CDR3 spells CASSRGQAIDINEKLFF. The CDR3 coding sequence is TGTGCCAGCAGCCGGGGACAGGCTATTGATATTAATGAAAAACTGTTTTTT.

The rearrangement uses TRBV7-9 and TRBJ1-1; 10 bases are a match to TRBD1. The junction had 7 bases not matched to a gene; V was cut back by 5 bases and J by 1 base. Germline lookup yields CDR1 SEHNR and CDR2 FQNEAQ (reference sequence). The CDR3 has 16 amino acids. CDR3 nucleotides: TGTGCCAGCAGCCGCTATGGGACAGGGGCGAACACTGAAGCTTTCTTT. Amino acids: CASSRYGTGANTEAFF.

Written as DNA, the CDR3 is TGTGCCAGCAGTGAATATGGGGGAAGGGCCCTCCACTTT. It is translated as CASSEYGGRALHF. V and J are TRBV6-1 and TRBJ1-6; D may be TRBD1 (5 bases). This CDR3 is 13 amino acids long. Germline V gene sequence: CDR1 MNHNS, CDR2 SASEGT. The germline V and J ends were trimmed by 2 bases and 14 bases, with 13 bases remaining between them.

The chain couples TRBV19 to TRBJ1-1, with 8 bases fitting TRBD1. The CDR3 has 15 amino acids. V was clipped by 6 bases and J by 0 bases; unmatched bases: 6. The germline CDR1 and CDR2 sequences are LNHDA and SQIVND (reference sequence). CDR3 in DNA: TGTGCCAGTAGCCGGGACAGGATTATGAACACTGAAGCTTTCTTT. Translating gives CASSRDRIMNTEAFF.

This clone was seen a handful of times. V and J are TRBV20-1 and TRBJ1-2; D is unclear. With 0 bases removed from V and 10 bases from J, the gap between germline ends came to 6 bases. Germline CDR1 and CDR2: DFQATT and SNEGSKA (reference sequence). CDR3 length: 10 residues. The CDR3 reads CSARDWDYTF. CDR3 nucleotide sequence: TGCAGTGCTAGAGATTGGGACTACACCTTC.

This clone appeared a single time. The chain carries TRBV15 and TRBJ1-4, with D possibly TRBD1 on 5 matching bases. This CDR3 contains 15 residues. Germline lookup yields CDR1 LNHNV and CDR2 YYDKDF (reference sequence). V was clipped by 6 bases and J by 0 bases, with 11 bases between them. Here the CDR3 DNA reads TGTGCCACCAGACCTTACAGGACAACTAATGAAAAACTGTTTTTT. The encoded protein is CATRPYRTTNEKLFF.

The chain is built from TRBV7-2 and TRBJ2-7; TRBD1 aligns across 7 bases. CDR1 and CDR2 (germline): SGHTA, FQGNSA. There are 14 residues in the CDR3. V lost 5 bases, J lost 2 bases, and 6 bases stayed unmatched. CDR3 loop: CASSIGTETYEQYF. Written as DNA, the CDR3 is TGTGCCAGCAGCATCGGGACAGAGACCTACGAGCAGTACTTC. Full variable domain (missing parts from reference TRBV7-2 and TRBJ2-7): GAGVSQSPSNKVTEKGKDVELRCDPISGHTALYWYRQSLGQGLEFLIYFQGNSAPDKSGLPSDRFSAERTGGSVSTLTIQRTQQEDSAVYLCASSIGTETYEQYFGPGTRLTVT.

The V call is TRBV7-3, the J call TRBJ2-3; weak D call: TRBD1 (6 bases). V lost 5 bases and J lost 1, with 19 bases in between. This CDR3 is 17 amino acids long. Germline V gene data show CDR1 as SGHTA and CDR2 as FQGTGA. The DNA for the CDR3 is TGTGCCAGCAGCGCCTACCCACTGGGGGCTCGCACAGATACGCAGTATTTT. Its translation: CASSAYPLGARTDTQYF. The full variable domain, its missing parts supplied by reference TRBV7-3 and TRBJ2-3, is GAGVSQTPSNKVTEKGKYVELRCDPISGHTALYWYRQSLGQGPEFLIYFQGTGAADDSGLPNDRFFAVRPEGSVSTLKIQRTERGDSAVYLCASSAYPLGARTDTQYFGPGTRLTVL.

The genes are TRBV4-1 and TRBJ1-5; D gene ambiguous. The CDR3 has 14 residues. CDR1 is MGHRA and CDR2 is YSYEKL in the germline V gene. V was cut by 0 bases and J by 7 bases, with 10 bases left in between. CDR3 residues: CASSQETQNQPQHF. The CDR3 nucleotides are TGCGCCAGCAGCCAAGAGACACAAAACCAGCCCCAGCATTTT.

J is TRBJ2-1 and V is TRBV9; tentative D call: TRBD2 (6 bases). Germline-derived CDR1 and CDR2 are SGDLS and YYNGEE. The CDR3 spans 15 residues. With 3 bases removed from V and 9 bases from J, the gap between germline ends came to 19 bases. CDR3 DNA sequence: TGTGCCAGCAGCGGGACCGGGACCACGGAGGGTGAGCAGTTCTTC. Amino acid sequence: CASSGTGTTEGEQFF.

This clone has only one observation. The chain employs TRBV15 and TRBJ2-3; perhaps TRBD2 as D (6 bases). This CDR3 has 14 residues. The V end was cut by 6 bases, the J end by 3 bases, with 13 bases between. Germline V gene data show CDR1 as LNHNV and CDR2 as YYDKDF (reference sequence). CDR3 DNA sequence: TGTGCCACCAGTTGGGGAGGTGGGACAGATACGCAGTATTTT. It is translated as CATSWGGGTDTQYF.

The genes are TRBV7-9 and TRBJ2-5, with 7 bases identical to TRBD2. The CDR3 runs 13 residues. Trimming at V came to 1 base and at J to 5 bases, leaving 1 base not matched to a gene. Germline CDR1 is SEHNR and CDR2 is FQNEAQ (reference sequence). CDR3 sequence (DNA): TGTGCCAGCAGCTTAGAACTAGCGGAGACCCAGTACTTC. This codes for CASSLELAETQYF. Drawing the rest from reference TRBV7-9 and TRBJ2-5, the complete variable domain is DTGVSQNPRHKITKRGQNVTFRCDPISEHNRLYWYRQTLGQGPEFLTYFQNEAQLEKSRLLSDRFSAERPKGSFSTLEIQRTEQGDSAMYLCASSLELAETQYFGPGTRLLVL.

The chain couples TRBV7-9 to TRBJ2-3, with TRBD2 matching 9 bases. The germline gives CDR1 SEHNR, CDR2 FQNEAQ (reference sequence). The CDR3 sequence is 17 residues long. V lost 4 bases to trimming and J lost 0 bases; unmatched junction nucleotides: 8. CDR3 sequence (DNA): TGTGCCAGCAGCTCATTCAGCGGGGGGCTTAGCACAGATACGCAGTATTTT. This translates into CASSSFSGGLSTDTQYF.

The V call is TRBV5-1, the J call TRBJ2-2; tentative D call: TRBD2 (6 bases). The germline gives CDR1 SGHRS, CDR2 YFSETQ. V was shortened by 0 bases and J by 2 bases, with 11 bases between the two germline ends. The CDR3 covers 16 residues. The CDR3 DNA is TGCGCCAGCAGCTTGGACGGGGGAGTCAACACCGGGGAGCTGTTTTTT. It translates to CASSLDGGVNTGELFF.

The chain uses TRBV19 and TRBJ1-3; D is undetermined. CDR1 and CDR2 (germline): LNHDA, SQIVND (reference sequence). Trimming took 7 bases from V and 0 from J, leaving 16 bases between them. The CDR3 spans 16 residues. The CDR3 DNA is TGTGCCAGTACTTCCCTGGAGCTGAGCTCTGGAAACACCATATATTTT. Translation gives CASTSLELSSGNTIYF.

The V call is TRBV28, the J call TRBJ2-7; no definite D call. Germline CDR1 and CDR2: MDHEN and SYDVKM. Trimming cost V 4 bases and J 3 bases, with 16 bases left between them. This CDR3 contains 15 residues. The CDR3 loop reads CASSSPFRVLYEQYF. DNA of the CDR3: TGTGCCAGCAGTTCCCCGTTCCGGGTCCTCTACGAGCAGTACTTC.

V usage is TRBV9 and J usage is TRBJ1-6, with 8 bases that match TRBD1. Germline V gives CDR1 SGDLS, CDR2 YYNGEE. Trimming took 0 bases from V and 9 from J; bases not matched to a gene: 5. CDR3 size: 15 residues. The CDR3 nucleotides read TGTGCCAGCAGCGTAGCAGGGGGCGGTTTTTCACCCCTCCACTTT. Encoded protein: CASSVAGGGFSPLHF. Complete variable domain (other parts from reference TRBV9 and TRBJ1-6): DSGVTQTPKHLITATGQRVTLRCSPRSGDLSVYWYQQSLDQGLQFLIQYYNGEERAKGNILERFSAQQFPDLHSELNLSSLELGDSALYFCASSVAGGGFSPLHFGNGTRLTVT.

The chain combines TRBV1 with TRBJ2-1; the table's D call TRBD2 went unverified against the DNA. TRBV1 is noted as a pseudogene. This CDR3 has 17 amino acids. The CDR3, as DNA: TGCACCAGCAGCCAAAGACGTTCGGCGGGGGGGGGAAATGAGCAGTTCTTC. This translates into CTSSQRRSAGGGNEQFF.

By sample fraction, this clone is large. The chain combines TRBV25-1 with TRBJ2-2, with D hard to call. CDR1 and CDR2 from the germline V gene are MGHDK and SYGVNS. This CDR3 comprises 15 residues. Trimming took off 2 bases at V and 6 bases at J, with 13 bases between the two ends. The DNA of the CDR3 is TGTGCCAGCAGTGAACTAGGACGGATGGCCGGGGAGCTGTTTTTT. Encoded protein: CASSELGRMAGELFF.

V gene TRBV28 combines with J gene TRBJ2-2; D perhaps matches TRBD1 (5 bases). Germline CDR1 reads MDHEN; CDR2 reads SYDVKM. This CDR3 is 18 amino acids long. V dropped 0 bases and J dropped 2 bases, with 16 bases sitting between them. The CDR3 loop is CASSLWDKDPTNTGELFF. The CDR3 DNA follows: TGTGCCAGCAGTTTATGGGACAAGGACCCTACCAACACCGGGGAGCTGTTTTTT.

This clone has just one count. CDR3 nucleotides: TGTGCCTGGAGTTACCCCCCCGAACACATAAGCACAGATACGCAGTATTTT. Translation gives CAWSYPPEHISTDTQYF. The genes are TRBV30 and TRBJ2-3; D is undetermined. The CDR3 extends over 17 amino acids. Trimming left V 2 bases short and J 0 bases short, with 18 bases between. The germline V gene has CDR1 GTSNPN and CDR2 SVGIG (reference sequence).

The chain uses TRBV5-5 and TRBJ1-1; possibly TRBD1 for D (6 bases). Germline values: CDR1 SGHKS, CDR2 YYEKEE (reference sequence). V lost 6 bases to trimming and J lost 11 bases, with 23 bases between them. This CDR3 spans 14 amino acids. The CDR3 region is CASTLEQGQSRAFF. CDR3 coding DNA: TGTGCCAGCACCCTCGAGCAGGGGCAATCTCGGGCTTTCTTT.

The genes are TRBV6-5 and TRBJ1-6; maybe TRBD1 (5 bases). V lost 2 bases to trimming and J lost 12 bases, with 17 bases between them. Germline CDR1 MNHEY, CDR2 SVGAGI. The CDR3 totals 15 residues. As DNA, the CDR3 is TGTGCCAGCAGTTACGATCCCCAGGGAAGCAAACCCCTCCACTTT. This codes for CASSYDPQGSKPLHF.